This TCR beta chain originates from a study of tumor-infiltrating lymphocytes in primary liver carcinoma. General study findings and limits: Presence in all five tumor regions was observed for only about 7-24% of top clones.

A primer in the constant region served to generate TCR beta cDNA from roughly 520 ng of total RNA. Libraries for TCR beta were built through three nested multiplex PCR rounds, which together made up a slightly modified ARM-PCR procedure. The opening two PCR rounds, ten to eleven cycles each, paired TRBV1-TRBV30 forward primers with a C-beta reverse primer. Via MiXCR, TCRdb re-called the multiplex PCR reads, giving one row per CDR3 protein. The profile shows approximately 190,000 distinct CDR3 sequences, around four fifths of them singletons. The sample holds one count of this clonotype. Its target is not known. This CDR3 has 16 amino acids. The V gene end was trimmed by 4 bases and the J gene end by 9 bases; junction bases not matched to a gene: 13. Germline CDR1 is MGHRA and CDR2 is YSYEKL. Unsorted bulk tissue of about 20-32 mg yielded co-extracted RNA and DNA.

The TCR sequence derives from a man aged 40-49 years with primary liver carcinoma and hepatitis B virus infection. The chain couples TRBV4-1 to TRBJ2-1; TRBD2 agrees at 9 bases. The sample consisted of tumor tissue from primary liver carcinoma. The CDR3 region is CASSPELAGAFIEQFF. In DNA, the CDR3 is TGCGCCAGCAGCCCCGAACTAGCGGGTGCTTTCATTGAGCAGTTCTTC.